These T cell receptor beta chains were read from a single sample in a study of PD-1 blockade in classical Hodgkin lymphoma. Method: immunoSEQ multiplex PCR; TCRdb's copy keeps in-frame clones and lacks some. Counted here are 55,000 to 75,000 clones, 71% occurring once; the ten biggest clones make up less than 9.5%. Sequenced material: peripheral blood mononuclear cells (PBMCs), taken before the second cycle of nivolumab. These receptors originate from a human donor with classical Hodgkin lymphoma. The CDR3 runs from the conserved cysteine through the conserved F or W. The D gene is left open where the match is weak. Only part of the rows carry a size: once, few, many, or a class if the clone is expanded.

V	J	size	D	CDR3	DNA
TRBV9	TRBJ2-1	-	TRBD2	CASSVSGTSNNEQFF	TGTGCCAGCAGCGTATCCGGGACTAGTAACAATGAGCAGTTCTTC
TRBV28	TRBJ2-7	-	-	CASSPGTLSSYEQYF	TGTGCCAGCAGTCCCGGGACCCTGAGCTCCTACGAGCAGTACTTC
TRBV28	TRBJ1-1	few	TRBD1	CASSSLGTGGTEAFF	TGTGCCAGCAGTTCCCTGGGGACAGGGGGAACTGAAGCTTTCTTT
TRBV11-3	TRBJ1-1	-	-	CASSVLGGNTEAFF	TGTGCCAGCAGCGTACTAGGCGGTAACACTGAAGCTTTCTTT
TRBV7-9	TRBJ1-1	-	-	CASSEVTGHTEAFF	TGTGCCAGCAGCGAAGTTACAGGGCACACTGAAGCTTTCTTT
TRBV20-1	TRBJ1-1	-	-	CSARDGLEAFF	TGCAGTGCTAGAGATGGGCTTGAAGCTTTCTTT
TRBV5-6	TRBJ1-2	-	-	CASSSVGGDYGYTF	TGTGCCAGCAGCTCCGTGGGGGGAGACTATGGCTACACCTTC
TRBV19	TRBJ2-1	-	-	CASSPRDRRDSYNEQFF	TGTGCCAGTAGTCCCCGGGACCGCCGTGACTCCTACAATGAGCAGTTCTTC
TRBV5-1	TRBJ2-7	-	-	CASSSTYPPYEQYF	TGCGCCAGCAGCTCGACATACCCCCCCTACGAGCAGTACTTC
TRBV6-1	TRBJ1-1	few	-	CASRWTDMNTEAFF	TGTGCCAGCAGATGGACAGATATGAACACTGAAGCTTTCTTT
TRBV19	TRBJ2-2	-	TRBD1	CASSTGQGNTGELFF	TGTGCCAGTAGTACGGGACAGGGGAACACCGGGGAGCTGTTTTTT
TRBV27	TRBJ2-7	few	TRBD1	CASSSTGDEQYF	TGTGCCAGCAGTTCGACAGGGGACGAGCAGTACTTC
TRBV11-3	TRBJ2-3	-	TRBD1	CASSLDRGTGATDTQYF	TGTGCCAGCAGCTTAGATCGTGGGACAGGGGCTACAGATACGCAGTATTTT
TRBV29-1	TRBJ1-1	few	-	CSVYSGGNTEAFF	TGCAGCGTTTACAGCGGGGGGAACACTGAAGCTTTCTTT
TRBV7-2	TRBJ1-1	-	-	CASSRTRFSEAFF	TGTGCCAGCAGCCGGACTCGTTTTAGCGAAGCTTTCTTT
TRBV11-1	TRBJ1-2	medium-sized	TRBD1	CASSLIQGEGYTF	TGTGCCAGCAGCTTAATACAGGGGGAAGGCTACACCTTC
TRBV5-1	TRBJ1-1	-	-	CASSSLGDLVAFF	TGCGCCAGCAGCTCTCTCGGGGATTTGGTAGCTTTCTTT
TRBV2	TRBJ2-3	-	TRBD2	CASGKGLAGVRTDTQYF	TGTGCCAGCGGAAAGGGACTAGCGGGAGTCCGCACAGATACGCAGTATTTT
TRBV19	TRBJ2-1	-	TRBD1	CASSTRTGEEGQFF	TGTGCCAGTAGTACTCGGACAGGGGAAGAGGGGCAGTTCTTC
TRBV27	TRBJ2-7	few	TRBD1	CASSPDRVQNYEQYF	TGTGCCAGCAGCCCCGACAGGGTTCAAAACTACGAGCAGTACTTC
TRBV5-6	TRBJ2-1	-	-	CASTPGGSEQFF	TGTGCCAGCACCCCCGGTGGTAGTGAGCAGTTCTTC
TRBV19	TRBJ2-2	once	-	CASSTWGNTGELFF	TGTGCCAGTAGTACGTGGGGGAACACCGGGGAGCTGTTTTTT
TRBV29-1	TRBJ1-2	-	TRBD1	CSAPGQGYGYTF	TGCAGCGCGCCGGGACAGGGGTATGGCTACACCTTC
TRBV27	TRBJ1-1	-	-	CASSFLGTTEAFF	TGTGCCAGCAGTTTCCTAGGGACCACTGAAGCTTTCTTT
TRBV7-8	TRBJ2-7	-	-	CASSFRRGGPGEQYF	TGTGCCAGCAGCTTTAGACGGGGCGGTCCGGGGGAGCAGTACTTC
TRBV7-2	TRBJ2-1	-	TRBD2	CASSVAGTSGRGRAFF	TGTGCCAGCAGCGTCGCGGGGACTAGCGGGAGAGGGAGGGCGTTCTTC
TRBV19	TRBJ1-5	-	-	CASSLGAGVNQPQHF	TGTGCCAGTAGTTTGGGGGCAGGGGTCAATCAGCCCCAGCATTTT
TRBV27	TRBJ1-2	-	-	CASSPDGFYGYTF	TGTGCCAGCAGCCCGGACGGGTTCTATGGCTACACCTTC